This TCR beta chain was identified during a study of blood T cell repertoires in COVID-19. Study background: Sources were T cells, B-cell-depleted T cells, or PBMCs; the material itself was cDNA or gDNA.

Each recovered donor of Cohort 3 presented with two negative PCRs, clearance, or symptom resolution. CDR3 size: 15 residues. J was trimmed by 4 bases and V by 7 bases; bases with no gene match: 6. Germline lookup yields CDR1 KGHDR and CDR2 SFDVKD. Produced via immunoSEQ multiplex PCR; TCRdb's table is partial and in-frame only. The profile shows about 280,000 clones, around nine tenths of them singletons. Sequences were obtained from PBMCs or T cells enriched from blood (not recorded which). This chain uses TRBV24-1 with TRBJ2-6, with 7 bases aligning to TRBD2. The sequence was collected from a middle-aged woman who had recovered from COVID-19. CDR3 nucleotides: TGTGCCACCAGCCGGGGAGGGACCGGGGCCAACGTCCTGACTTTC. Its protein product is CATSRGGTGANVLTF.